The 28 T cell receptor beta chains below all came from one sample that was sequenced in a study of blood T cells in healthy people across ages. Alongside a J-beta primer mix, a sample-barcoded 5' primer served in a second PCR lasting roughly 7 to 11 cycles. One entry per CDR3 protein results from TCRdb running MiXCR on the 5' RACE reads. The sample consists of about 570,000 distinct CDR3 sequences, approximately 25% of them appearing once. The sequencing input was blood. Receptors were obtained from a woman between 65 and 79 years old in good health.

The genes are TRBV9 and TRBJ1-2, with D possibly matching TRBD1 (5 bases). CDR3 size: 16 residues. The germline CDR1 and CDR2 sequences are SGDLS and YYNGEE. V was cut by 0 bases and J by 0 bases, with 12 bases left in between. The CDR3 is CASSVVPDTPNYGYTF. In DNA, the CDR3 is TGTGCCAGCAGCGTAGTGCCGGACACTCCTAACTATGGCTACACCTTC.

The chain is built from TRBV7-8 and TRBJ2-2; no firm D call. The CDR3 is 12 amino acids. Germline loops: CDR1 SGHVS, CDR2 FQNEAQ. With 2 bases removed from V and 10 bases from J, the gap between germline ends came to 8 bases. The CDR3 reads CASSLLVKELFF. CDR3 nucleotide sequence: TGTGCCAGCAGCTTACTAGTGAAGGAGCTGTTTTTT.

This chain joins TRBV11-2 and TRBJ2-3; 9 bases align to TRBD2. The CDR3 runs 15 residues. V dropped 5 bases and J dropped 2; count of bases not matched to a gene: 5. In germline, CDR1 is SGHAT, CDR2 FQNNGV. CDR3 DNA sequence: TGTGCCAGCAGCCCTAGCGGGGTATTCACAGATACGCAGTATTTT. Protein sequence: CASSPSGVFTDTQYF. The whole variable domain, remainder taken from reference TRBV11-2 and TRBJ2-3, is EAGVAQSPRYKIIEKRQSVAFWCNPISGHATLYWYQQILGQGPKLLIQFQNNGVVDDSQLPKDRFSAERLKGVDSTLKIQPAKLEDSAVYLCASSPSGVFTDTQYFGPGTRLTVL.

The count of this clonotype is one. The chain uses TRBV5-5 and TRBJ1-5; D is ambiguous. CDR1 is SGHKS, CDR2 YYEKEE, per germline (reference sequence). The CDR3 runs to 15 residues. V was cut by 0 bases and J by 5 bases, with 12 bases left in between. CDR3 sequence: CASSLGPLEYQPQHF. In nucleotides, the CDR3 is TGTGCCAGCAGCTTGGGGCCCCTGGAATATCAGCCCCAGCATTTT. The whole variable domain, filled in from reference TRBV5-5 and TRBJ1-5, reads DAGVTQSPTHLIKTRGQQVTLRCSPISGHKSVSWYQQVLGQGPQFIFQYYEKEERGRGNFPDRFSARQFPNYSSELNVNALLLGDSALYLCASSLGPLEYQPQHFGDGTRLSIL.

This clonotype appeared a few times. This chain links TRBV20-1 with TRBJ1-2; 7 nucleotides agree with TRBD1. Germline V CDR1 and CDR2: DFQATT, SNEGSKA (reference sequence). This CDR3 region has 14 residues. The V segment lost 2 bases and the J segment 3 bases; nucleotides outside the gene matches: 6. CDR3 DNA sequence: TGCAGTGCTAGATACAGGGGTAAGGACTATGGCTACACCTTC. Its translation: CSARYRGKDYGYTF.

The chain employs TRBV5-5 and TRBJ1-6; the D gene is possibly TRBD1 (5 bases). The ends were cut back, 0 bases at V and 7 bases at J, with 11 bases in the middle. The CDR3 loop spans 15 amino acids. The germline V gene has CDR1 SGHKS and CDR2 YYEKEE (reference sequence). The CDR3 sequence is CASSLAVRDNSPLHF. For the CDR3, the DNA is TGTGCCAGCAGCTTGGCGGTCAGGGACAATTCACCCCTCCACTTT.

This clonotype was detected a few times. CDR3 sequence (DNA): TGTGCCAGCAGCTCCTCCTCCCAGAAGACCCAGTACTTC. Translating gives CASSSSSQKTQYF. This chain connects TRBV28 to TRBJ2-5, with D unresolved. From germline, CDR1 is MDHEN and CDR2 SYDVKM. This CDR3 spans 13 amino acids. V dropped 6 bases and J dropped 6 bases, with 14 bases sitting between them.

This clonotype was detected only a few times. The V call is TRBV5-1, the J call TRBJ1-1; TRBD1 might be the D (5 bases). CDR1 and CDR2 from the germline V gene are SGHRS and YFSETQ. V lost 4 bases to trimming and J lost 2 bases, with 12 bases between them. CDR3 length equals 14 residues. CDR3 amino acids: CASSPQQANTEAFF. CDR3 in DNA: TGCGCCAGCAGCCCTCAACAGGCCAACACTGAAGCTTTCTTT.

The rearrangement uses TRBV27 and TRBJ1-2, with D hard to call. CDR3 length: 11 amino acids. CDR1 is MNHEY and CDR2 is SMNVEV in the germline V gene (reference sequence). With 4 bases removed from V and 4 bases from J, the gap between germline ends came to 4 bases. The CDR3 region is CASSWFYGYTF. CDR3 bases: TGTGCCAGCAGTTGGTTCTATGGCTACACCTTC.

This clonotype has more than one count but fewer than ten. J is TRBJ2-5 and V is TRBV7-2; 7 bases map to TRBD1. The J call is uncertain, as TRBJ2-7 better fits the DNA end. The CDR3 has 15 amino acids. Germline CDR1 and CDR2: SGHTA and FQGNSA. The CDR3 nucleotides read TGTGCCAGCAGCTTAGGGCAGGGGGATACCTACGAGCAGTACTTC. Translating it yields CASSLGQGDTYEQYF.

This chain uses TRBV4-2 with TRBJ1-4; the D gene is possibly TRBD1 (5 bases). V was cut by 0 bases and J by 4 bases, with 15 bases left in between. Germline assignment: CDR1 LGHNA and CDR2 YNFKEQ. CDR3 size: 17 residues. In nucleotides, the CDR3 is TGTGCCAGCAGCCAAGAGGGGACGGGGGGAAGTAATGAAAAACTGTTTTTT. This sequence encodes CASSQEGTGGSNEKLFF.

The chain joins TRBV20-1 to TRBJ2-5; D uncertain. Near its end, the DNA agrees better with TRBJ2-7, so the J call may be wrong. The CDR3 is 11 amino acids. The V gene's germline CDR1 is DFQATT and CDR2 SNEGSKA (reference sequence). The CDR3 sequence is CSASTVDEQYF. In DNA, the CDR3 is TGCAGTGCCTCTACGGTTGACGAGCAGTACTTC.

This chain connects TRBV4-3 to TRBJ2-7; 11 nucleotides align to TRBD1. Germline CDR1 is LGHNA and CDR2 is YSLEER. The trim removed 8 bases at V and 4 bases at J, leaving 4 bases unmatched. The length of the CDR3 is 13 residues. The DNA of the CDR3 is TGCGCCAGCGGACAGGGGGCGGGGTACGAGCAGTACTTC. The encoded protein is CASGQGAGYEQYF.

V gene TRBV28 combines with J gene TRBJ1-6, with 7 bases lining up with TRBD1. Per the germline V gene, CDR1 is MDHEN and CDR2 is SYDVKM. V shed 4 bases and J 7 bases; nucleotides not matched to a gene: 4. This CDR3 is built from 14 residues. The CDR3 nucleotides are TGTGCCAGCAGTTCTATGACAGGGAATTCACCCCTCCACTTT. Protein: CASSSMTGNSPLHF.

The chain combines TRBV20-1 with TRBJ2-1; D gene uncertain. The CDR3 runs to 11 residues. V dropped 6 bases and J dropped 8 bases, with 11 bases sitting between them. Germline values: CDR1 DFQATT, CDR2 SNEGSKA (reference sequence). CDR3 protein: CSALAGDEQFF. The CDR3 nucleotides are TGCAGTGCCCTTGCTGGGGATGAGCAGTTCTTC.

This clonotype was picked up one time. The chain employs TRBV7-2 and TRBJ1-2; D possibly corresponds to TRBD1 (6 bases). The V end lost 2 bases, the J end lost 6 bases, and 13 bases lay between the germline ends. The CDR3 sequence is 14 residues long. Germline V CDR1 and CDR2: SGHTA, FQGNSA. CDR3 amino acids: CASSLWPTGNGYTF. The CDR3 nucleotides read TGTGCCAGCAGCTTATGGCCAACAGGGAATGGCTACACCTTC.

The CDR3 sequence: CASRSGGLSYNEQFF. The CDR3 DNA reads TGTGCCAGTAGATCGGGGGGCCTATCATACAATGAGCAGTTCTTC. The V gene is TRBV4-2, the J gene TRBJ2-1; D may be TRBD2 (7 bases). The CDR3 covers 15 residues. V dropped 9 bases and J dropped 4 bases, with 19 bases sitting between them. Germline assignment: CDR1 LGHNA and CDR2 YNFKEQ.

Only a few counts were recorded for this clonotype. The chain uses TRBV11-1 and TRBJ2-1, with 10 nucleotides matching TRBD2. Per the germline V gene, CDR1 is SGHAT and CDR2 is FQDESV (reference sequence). The CDR3 is made up of 16 amino acids. V lost 5 bases, J lost 4 bases, and 8 bases stayed unmatched. The CDR3 nucleotides are TGTGCCAGCAGCGCCCAACTAGCGGGGTATTACAATGAGCAGTTCTTC. This encodes CASSAQLAGYYNEQFF.

This rearrangement joins TRBV5-1 to TRBJ2-6, with D uncertain. This CDR3 has 17 amino acids. Germline V gene sequence: CDR1 SGHRS, CDR2 YFSETQ. V was clipped by 0 bases and J by 0 bases, with 10 bases between them. CDR3 coding DNA: TGCGCCAGCAGCTTGGGACTGTTGCACTCTGGGGCCAACGTCCTGACTTTC. Its protein product is CASSLGLLHSGANVLTF. Combining the CDR3 with reference TRBV5-1 and TRBJ2-6 gives the whole variable domain KAGVTQTPRYLIKTRGQQVTLSCSPISGHRSVSWYQQTPGQGLQFLFEYFSETQRNKGNFPGRFSGRQFSNSRSEMNVSTLELGDSALYLCASSLGLLHSGANVLTFGAGSRLTVL.

This chain joins TRBV7-3 and TRBJ2-7, with 12 bases identical to TRBD2. The CDR3 sequence is 14 residues long. Germline V gives CDR1 SGHTA, CDR2 FQGTGA. V was clipped by 2 bases and J by 10 bases; unmatched bases: 6. CDR3 in DNA: TGTGCCAGCAGCTTATCCGGACTAGCGGGGCATCAGTACTTC. Amino acid sequence: CASSLSGLAGHQYF.

The gene calls are TRBV12-3 or TRBV12-4 and TRBJ2-5; possible D gene TRBD2, 6 bases. V lost 2 bases and J 2 bases, leaving 9 bases between the germline ends. This CDR3 is 14 amino acids long. The CDR3, as DNA: TGTGCCAGCAGTTTAAAAGGAGGGCAAGAGACCCAGTACTTC. It specifies CASSLKGGQETQYF.

The rearrangement links TRBV5-4 to TRBJ2-5; TRBD2 matches 10 bases. Germline V gives CDR1 SGHNT, CDR2 YYREEE (reference sequence). The CDR3 totals 16 residues. V lost 2 bases and J lost 1; bases outside the gene matches: 5. CDR3 bases: TGTGCCAGCAGCTTCGATCTAGCGGGGGCCCAAGAGACCCAGTACTTC. As protein: CASSFDLAGAQETQYF.

V gene TRBV5-1 combines with J gene TRBJ2-7; TRBD2 agrees at 9 bases. Germline assignment: CDR1 SGHRS and CDR2 YFSETQ. The V segment lost 5 bases and the J segment 0 bases; nucleotides outside the gene matches: 12. This CDR3 has 17 residues. The CDR3 region has the DNA TGCGCCAGCAGTGGCCTGGGCGGGGGGGCCAGCTCCTACGAGCAGTACTTC. Translating it yields CASSGLGGGASSYEQYF.

This sequence joins TRBV29-1 and TRBJ2-7, with a tentative D call TRBD1 (6 bases). Germline CDR1 and CDR2: SQVTM and ANQGSEA. Trimming took 7 bases from V and 3 from J, leaving 13 bases between them. The CDR3 totals 12 residues. CDR3 bases: TGCAGCGCTGGACAGCACCTCTACGAGCAGTACTTC. Translating it yields CSAGQHLYEQYF.

This clonotype appeared a few times. This rearrangement joins TRBV19 to TRBJ2-7; D is possibly TRBD2 (5 bases). The V and J ends lost 10 bases and 1 base respectively, with 11 bases between them. The CDR3 is 12 amino acids. Germline V gene data show CDR1 as LNHDA and CDR2 as SQIVND (reference sequence). CDR3 sequence (DNA): TGTGCCACGAGACGGGAATCCTACGAGCAGTACTTC. Translating it yields CATRRESYEQYF.

This rearrangement joins TRBV27 to TRBJ2-2; 11 nucleotides line up with TRBD1. CDR1 is MNHEY, CDR2 SMNVEV, per germline (reference sequence). The V segment lost 9 bases and the J segment 6 bases; nucleotides outside the gene matches: 6. This CDR3 has 14 residues. CDR3 DNA sequence: TGTGCCAGTAGGACAGGGGGCTTCGCCGGGGAGCTGTTTTTT. Its translation: CASRTGGFAGELFF.

This sequence joins TRBV7-2 and TRBJ1-4, with 9 positions matching TRBD1. This CDR3 is 17 amino acids long. Losses at the gene ends were 5 bases for V and 4 bases for J; bases not matched to a gene: 11. CDR1 is SGHTA and CDR2 is FQGNSA in the germline V gene. This CDR3 is CASSPTPWTGVNEKLFF. CDR3 DNA sequence: TGTGCCAGCAGCCCAACCCCTTGGACAGGGGTTAATGAAAAACTGTTTTTT.

The chain is built from TRBV20-1 and TRBJ2-1; D ambiguous. Germline assignment: CDR1 DFQATT and CDR2 SNEGSKA (reference sequence). Trimming left V 0 bases short and J 3 bases short, with 12 bases between. This CDR3 has 15 amino acids. In DNA, the CDR3 is TGCAGTGCTAGAGATCCAGGCCCAAACTACAATGAGCAGTTCTTC. It encodes CSARDPGPNYNEQFF.